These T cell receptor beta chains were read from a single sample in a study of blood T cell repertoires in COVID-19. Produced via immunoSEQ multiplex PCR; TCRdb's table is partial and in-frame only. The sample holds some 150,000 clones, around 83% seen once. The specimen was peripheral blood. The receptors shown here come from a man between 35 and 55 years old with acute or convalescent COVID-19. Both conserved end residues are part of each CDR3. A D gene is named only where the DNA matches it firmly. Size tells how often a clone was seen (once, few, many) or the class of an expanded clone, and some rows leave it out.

CASSGRLTGVYTDTQYF TGTGCCAGCAGCGGTCGCCTTACAGGGGTTTACACAGATACGCAGTATTTT TRBD1 TRBV27 - TRBJ2-3
CASSPDREYGYTF TGTGCCAGCTCACCAGACAGGGAATATGGCTACACCTTC TRBD1 TRBV18 - TRBJ1-2
CASSLGSAGDTRAYEQYF TGCGCCAGCAGCCTGGGGAGCGCAGGGGACACGCGGGCCTACGAGCAGTACTTC - TRBV4-1 - TRBJ2-7
CASSQEADRGSWGNEKLFF TGTGCCAGCAGCCAAGAGGCGGACAGGGGTTCCTGGGGTAATGAAAAACTGTTTTTT TRBD1 TRBV3-1/TRBV3-2 - TRBJ1-4
CASSLQGGTEAFF TGTGCCAGCAGCTTACAGGGTGGCACTGAAGCTTTCTTT - TRBV5-6 - TRBJ1-1
CASSLDAADLGKLFF TGTGCCAGCAGCTTGGATGCGGCGGATTTGGGAAAACTGTTTTTT - TRBV5-8 - TRBJ1-4
CASSYSDEPGQGWDQPQHF TGTGCCAGCAGTTACTCGGATGAACCGGGACAGGGGTGGGATCAGCCCCAGCATTTT TRBD1 TRBV6-2/TRBV6-3 many TRBJ1-5
CASNPGTSVTDTQYF TGTGCCAGCAATCCCGGGACTAGCGTTACAGATACGCAGTATTTT TRBD2 TRBV7-9 - TRBJ2-3
CASSTSNTGELFF TGTGCCAGTAGTACGTCGAACACCGGGGAGCTGTTTTTT - TRBV19 - TRBJ2-2
CASSFGTGFYNEQFF TGTGCCAGCAGCTTCGGGACAGGGTTCTACAATGAGCAGTTCTTC TRBD1 TRBV5-6 - TRBJ2-1
CASILLRGTYTEAFF TGTGCCAGCATCCTCCTCCGGGGGACCTACACTGAAGCTTTCTTT - TRBV28 - TRBJ1-1
CASRAHGHGTEAFF TGTGCCAGCAGGGCCCATGGGCATGGCACTGAAGCTTTCTTT - TRBV3-1/TRBV3-2 - TRBJ1-1
CASTSSAFYEQYF TGTGCCAGCACCTCTTCAGCGTTCTACGAGCAGTACTTC - TRBV28 - TRBJ2-7
CASGLVLGNQPQHF TGTGCTAGTGGTTTGGTACTGGGCAATCAGCCCCAGCATTTT - TRBV12-5 - TRBJ1-5
CASSYQTGSNTEAFF TGTGCCAGCAGCTACCAGACAGGTTCGAACACTGAAGCTTTCTTT - TRBV5-4 - TRBJ1-1
CAISESIGTGSNTEAFF TGTGCCATCAGTGAGTCTATTGGGACAGGGTCGAACACTGAAGCTTTCTTT TRBD1 TRBV10-3 - TRBJ1-1
CASSLVASSYEQYF TGTGCCAGCAGCTTAGTCGCCAGCTCCTACGAGCAGTACTTC - TRBV7-9 - TRBJ2-7
CASSIAIGRGLQTQYF TGTGCCAGTAGTATAGCCATCGGCAGGGGGCTACAGACCCAGTACTTC TRBD1 TRBV19 - TRBJ2-5
CASSLALAGGKFPDTQYF TGTGCCAGCAGCTTGGCTCTAGCGGGGGGGAAGTTCCCAGATACGCAGTATTTT TRBD2 TRBV5-6 - TRBJ2-3
CASEGTGGNEQFF TGCGCCAGCGAAGGGACGGGGGGGAATGAGCAGTTCTTC TRBD2 TRBV10-2 - TRBJ2-1
CASSRAVQETQYF TGTGCCAGTAGTAGGGCCGTCCAAGAGACCCAGTACTTC - TRBV19 - TRBJ2-5
CASSSRGDYEQYF TGTGCCAGCAGCTCCAGGGGGGACTACGAGCAGTACTTC - TRBV11-3 - TRBJ2-7